These 8 T cell receptor beta chains were all obtained from the same sample, sequenced in a study of cytomegalovirus exposure and HLA in healthy donors. Measured with immunoSEQ multiplex PCR; TCRdb has only the in-frame clones, and not every one. The data hold over 60,000 clones, with around 97% observed a single time. Sequencing was done on a sample of PBMCs. The origin of the receptors is a man between 18 and 35 years old in good health and CMV-seronegative.

The V gene is TRBV4-1, the J gene TRBJ1-5; 7 nucleotides agree with TRBD1. V was clipped by 1 base and J by 7 bases; unmatched bases: 4. The germline V gene encodes CDR1 MGHRA and CDR2 YSYEKL. The CDR3 loop spans 14 amino acids. CDR3 DNA sequence: TGCGCCAGCAGCCAAGTCGACAGGGACCAGCCCCAGCATTTT. Translated: CASSQVDRDQPQHF.

The chain links TRBV27 to TRBJ2-7; 9 nucleotides line up with TRBD1. Germline V gives CDR1 MNHEY, CDR2 SMNVEV (reference sequence). Trimming at V came to 5 bases and at J to 3 bases, leaving 5 bases not matched to a gene. The CDR3 has 14 amino acids. The CDR3 DNA reads TGTGCCAGCAGTCCCCAGACAGGGGGCTACGAGCAGTACTTC. It encodes CASSPQTGGYEQYF.

This clone came up once. The chain joins TRBV6-6 to TRBJ1-4; 12 bases fit TRBD1. This CDR3 has 14 amino acids. Germline V lookup: CDR1 MNHNY, CDR2 SVGAGI (reference sequence). The trim removed 2 bases at V and 10 bases at J, leaving 2 bases unmatched. CDR3: CASSYGTGGAKLFF. The CDR3 bases are TGTGCCAGCAGTTACGGGACAGGGGGCGCAAAACTGTTTTTT.

The chain couples TRBV15 to TRBJ1-1, with 7 bases that match TRBD1. This CDR3 comprises 15 residues. The ends lost 5 bases at V and 0 bases at J; junction bases unmatched: 6. Germline loops: CDR1 LNHNV, CDR2 YYDKDF (reference sequence). This chain's CDR3 is CATSGRQGLNTEAFF. The CDR3 DNA is TGTGCCACCAGCGGACGACAGGGACTGAACACTGAAGCTTTCTTT.

The J gene is TRBJ2-1, the V gene TRBV11-2, with TRBD2 as a possible D gene (6 bases). CDR3 length: 15 residues. Germline V gene data show CDR1 as SGHAT and CDR2 as FQNNGV. Trimming pared 8 bases from V and 5 bases from J, leaving 19 bases between. The DNA of the CDR3 is TGTGCCAGCGGGTCGGAGCGGGCAATCAACAATGAGCAGTTCTTC. Residues: CASGSERAINNEQFF. The full variable domain, in which reference TRBV11-2 and TRBJ2-1 provide the parts outside the CDR3, is EAGVAQSPRYKIIEKRQSVAFWCNPISGHATLYWYQQILGQGPKLLIQFQNNGVVDDSQLPKDRFSAERLKGVDSTLKIQPAKLEDSAVYLCASGSERAINNEQFFGPGTRLTVL.

The chain has TRBV7-6 and TRBJ1-1; D is possibly TRBD1 (5 bases). Deletions cut 6 bases from V and 4 bases from J, with 12 bases between. In germline, CDR1 is SGHVS, CDR2 FNYEAQ. The CDR3 is 13 amino acids. The CDR3 coding sequence is TGTGCCAGCAGACAAGGGGTGCTCACTGAAGCTTTCTTT. This encodes CASRQGVLTEAFF.

A single count supports this clone. The chain recombines TRBV25-1 with TRBJ2-5, with TRBD2 matching 12 bases. V shed 5 bases, J shed 5 bases, and the junction held 3 bases outside the gene matches. The CDR3 has 14 residues. CDR1 and CDR2 (germline): MGHDK, SYGVNS. The CDR3 region is CASSLAGGQETQYF. The CDR3 nucleotides read TGTGCCAGCAGTCTAGCGGGAGGGCAGGAGACCCAGTACTTC.

This rearrangement joins TRBV2 to TRBJ1-6; 12 bases match TRBD1. CDR1 and CDR2 (germline): SNHLY, FYNNEI. CDR3 size: 15 residues. The V segment lost 5 bases and the J segment 9 bases; nucleotides outside the gene matches: 5. The CDR3 DNA reads as TGTGCCAGCAGTAGGGACAGGGGGCTCGGTTCACCCCTCCACTTT. Protein sequence: CASSRDRGLGSPLHF.